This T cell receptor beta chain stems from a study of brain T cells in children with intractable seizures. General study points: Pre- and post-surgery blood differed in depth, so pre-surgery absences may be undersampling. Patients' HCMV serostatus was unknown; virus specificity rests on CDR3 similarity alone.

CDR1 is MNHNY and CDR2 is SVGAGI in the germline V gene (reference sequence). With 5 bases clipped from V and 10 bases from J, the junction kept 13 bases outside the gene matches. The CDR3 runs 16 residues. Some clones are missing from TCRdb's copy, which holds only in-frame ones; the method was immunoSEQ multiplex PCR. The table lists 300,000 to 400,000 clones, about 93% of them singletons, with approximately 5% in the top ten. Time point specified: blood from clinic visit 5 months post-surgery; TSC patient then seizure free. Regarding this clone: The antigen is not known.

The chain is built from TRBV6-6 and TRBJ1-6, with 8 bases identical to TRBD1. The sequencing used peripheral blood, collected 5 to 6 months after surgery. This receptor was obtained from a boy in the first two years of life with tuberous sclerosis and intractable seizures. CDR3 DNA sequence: TGTGCCAGCAGTACAGGAAGGGACAGGCCGGGATCACCCCTCCACTTT. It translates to CASSTGRDRPGSPLHF.